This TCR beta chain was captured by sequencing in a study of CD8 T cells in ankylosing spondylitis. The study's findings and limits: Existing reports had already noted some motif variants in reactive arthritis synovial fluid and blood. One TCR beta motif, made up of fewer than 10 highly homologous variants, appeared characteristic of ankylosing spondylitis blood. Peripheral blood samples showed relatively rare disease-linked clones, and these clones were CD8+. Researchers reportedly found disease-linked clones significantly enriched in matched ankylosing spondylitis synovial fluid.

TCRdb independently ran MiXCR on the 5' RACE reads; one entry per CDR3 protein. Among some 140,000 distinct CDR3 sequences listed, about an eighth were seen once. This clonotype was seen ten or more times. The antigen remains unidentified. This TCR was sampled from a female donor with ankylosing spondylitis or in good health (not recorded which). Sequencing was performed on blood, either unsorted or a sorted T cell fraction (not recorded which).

CDR3 in DNA: TGTGCCTGGAGTCCGAATAGCAATCAGCCCCAGCATTTT. Encoded protein: CAWSPNSNQPQHF. This chain connects TRBV30 to TRBJ1-5; D gene unclear. The CDR3 is made up of 13 amino acids. The V and J ends lost 2 bases and 0 bases respectively, with 5 bases between them. Looked up from germline, CDR1 is GTSNPN and CDR2 is SVGIG (reference sequence). Combining the CDR3 with reference TRBV30 and TRBJ1-5 gives the whole variable domain SQTIHQWPATLVQPVGSPLSLECTVEGTSNPNLYWYRQAAGRGLQLLFYSVGIGQISSEVPQNLSASRPQDRQFILSSKKLLLSDSGFYLCAWSPNSNQPQHFGDGTRLSIL.